This T cell receptor beta chain was identified in a study of blood T cell repertoires in COVID-19. The CDR3 extends over 15 amino acids. From germline, CDR1 is LGHDT and CDR2 YNNKEL (reference sequence). The junction had 8 bases not matched to a gene; V was cut back by 4 bases and J by 8 bases. Clones were read by immunoSEQ multiplex PCR, and TCRdb kept only the in-frame ones, dropping some. The table includes a few hundred thousand clones, about 90% detected once. The sequenced sample consisted of peripheral blood. This sequence originates from a man in his late teens or twenties with COVID-19, enrolled during active disease. V gene TRBV3-1 (or the pseudogene TRBV3-2) combines with J gene TRBJ2-1; TRBD2 matches 10 bases. Written as DNA, the CDR3 is TGTGCCAGCAGCCTTAGCGGGAGGACCGACGATGAGCAGTTCTTC. As protein: CASSLSGRTDDEQFF.